Given below is one TCR beta chain in context. Original processing methods: Amplification from reference gene primers served as the basis for estimated nucleated cell counts. The table came from immunoSEQ multiplex PCR; TCRdb's copy has only in-frame clones and leaves some out. That table supplies the V and J calls and clone size; D and trimming were determined from the DNA. Found here are roughly 100,000 clones, more than 70% of them singletons; the top ten hold roughly 15%. This record comes from a study of blood T cell repertoires in COVID-19. Overall study: Material from acute and convalescent COVID-19 was sourced from the United States, Italy and Spain. Sources were T cells, B-cell-depleted T cells, or PBMCs; the material itself was cDNA or gDNA.

Sequencing was performed on peripheral blood. This TCR was recovered from a woman older than 75 in a cohort sampled during active COVID-19.

CDR3 nucleotides: TGTGCCAGCAGTCCCGGACAGGGGGCCGAGCAGTACTTC. Its protein is CASSPGQGAEQYF. The chain couples TRBV27 to TRBJ2-7; 11 bases match TRBD1. Germline V gene lookup returns CDR1 MNHEY and CDR2 SMNVEV (reference sequence). CDR3 size: 13 residues. The junction had 3 bases not matched to a gene; V was cut back by 5 bases and J by 6 bases.